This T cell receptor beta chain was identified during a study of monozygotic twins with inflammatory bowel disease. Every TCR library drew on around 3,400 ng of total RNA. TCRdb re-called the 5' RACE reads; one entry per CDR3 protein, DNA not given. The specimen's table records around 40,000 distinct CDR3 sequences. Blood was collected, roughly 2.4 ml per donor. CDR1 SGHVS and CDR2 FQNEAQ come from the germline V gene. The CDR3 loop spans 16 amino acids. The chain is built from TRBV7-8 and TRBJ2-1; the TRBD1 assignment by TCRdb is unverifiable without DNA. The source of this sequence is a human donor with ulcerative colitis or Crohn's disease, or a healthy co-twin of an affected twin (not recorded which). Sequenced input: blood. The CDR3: CASSSVTRHLGGEQFF.